The 9 T cell receptor beta chains in this list originate from one sample, sequenced in a study of early T cells in non-severe SARS-CoV-2 infection. TCRdb redid the calling of the 5' RACE reads with MiXCR, one entry per CDR3 protein. The data hold about 52,000 distinct CDR3 sequences, with approximately 11% observed a single time. Specimen: whole blood. The origin of the receptors is an adult who was a healthcare worker with PCR-confirmed SARS-CoV-2 infection or an uninfected control (not recorded which).

The chain has TRBV6-2 or TRBV6-3 and TRBJ2-1; no clear D gene. The CDR3 length is 12 residues. The V gene lost 6 bases and the J gene lost 6 bases, with 9 bases spanning the gap. Per the germline V gene, CDR1 is MNHEY and CDR2 is SVGEGT. The CDR3 loop reads CASSPPSNEQFF. As DNA, the CDR3 is TGTGCCAGCAGCCCCCCGAGCAATGAGCAGTTCTTC.

This clonotype was detected ten times or more. The V call is TRBV29-1, the J call TRBJ2-3, with 15 bases aligning to TRBD2. Germline CDR1 is SQVTM and CDR2 is ANQGSEA. J gave up 2 bases and V 0 bases, and 6 bases lay outside the gene matches. The CDR3 is 18 residues long. The CDR3 region has the DNA TGCAGCGTTGAAGATGGGGGGACTAGCGGGAGGCCCACAGATACGCAGTATTTT. Translating it yields CSVEDGGTSGRPTDTQYF.

The CDR3 DNA reads as TGCGCCAGCAGCTTGTCGGGGCAAGGAACCACTGAAGCTTTCTTT. Amino acid sequence: CASSLSGQGTTEAFF. The V and J genes are TRBV5-1 and TRBJ1-1; possibly TRBD1 for D (5 bases). The CDR3 length is 15 residues. The germline V and J ends were trimmed by 1 base and 4 bases, with 14 bases remaining between them. Germline V gene lookup returns CDR1 SGHRS and CDR2 YFSETQ.

This clonotype was detected many times. The V call is TRBV7-9, the J call TRBJ2-3; 15 nucleotides agree with TRBD2. Germline CDR1 reads SEHNR; CDR2 reads FQNEAQ (reference sequence). The CDR3 has 19 residues. J lost 4 bases, V lost 5 bases, and 13 bases had no gene match. DNA for the CDR3: TGTGCCAGCAGCCCGGGGACTAGCGGGAGGACATCTTTATCAGATACGCAGTATTTT. Protein product: CASSPGTSGRTSLSDTQYF. Filled out from reference TRBV7-9 and TRBJ2-3, the complete variable domain reads DTGVSQNPRHKITKRGQNVTFRCDPISEHNRLYWYRQTLGQGPEFLTYFQNEAQLEKSRLLSDRFSAERPKGSFSTLEIQRTEQGDSAMYLCASSPGTSGRTSLSDTQYFGPGTRLTVL.

The genes are TRBV12-3 or TRBV12-4 and TRBJ1-1; the match to TRBD1 covers 7 bases. V gave up 6 bases and J gave up 5 bases; unmatched junction bases: 6. The CDR3 loop spans 13 amino acids. The CDR3 is CASSQTGLTEAFF. The CDR3 nucleotides read TGTGCCAGCAGCCAGACAGGGTTGACTGAAGCTTTCTTT.

The sample holds many counts of this clonotype. This rearrangement joins TRBV3-2 to TRBJ1-3; the D call of TRBD1 is as the table states it, not checked on the DNA. TRBV3-2 is a recognized pseudogene. The CDR3 spans 15 residues. The CDR3 DNA sequence: TGTGCCAGCAGCCGGGACACCGACTCTGGAAACACCATATATTTT. As protein: CASSRDTDSGNTIYF.

A few counts support this clonotype. Germline and junction disagree at one end, which may indicate a read error. V usage is TRBV7-3 and J usage is TRBJ2-1; tentatively, D is TRBD2 (6 bases). The germline V gene encodes CDR1 SGHTA and CDR2 FQGTGA. The CDR3 contains 15 residues. The CDR3 DNA reads TGTGCCAGCAGCCTAACCGCGGGGTCCTACAATGAGCAGTTCTTC. It encodes CASSLTAGSYNEQFF.

This clonotype was counted at least ten times. V and J are TRBV7-2 and TRBJ2-7; D call uncertain. The germline V gene encodes CDR1 SGHTA and CDR2 FQGNSA. The V end was cut by 5 bases, the J end by 6 bases, with 11 bases between. The CDR3 sequence is 12 residues long. The CDR3 sequence is CASSLGRSEQYF. The CDR3 DNA sequence: TGTGCCAGCAGCCTAGGACGGAGCGAGCAGTACTTC.

About this clonotype: This could be a read error, since a much larger clone is one nucleotide away. The chain combines TRBV23-1 with TRBJ1-5; weak D call: TRBD1 (5 bases). TRBV23-1 is flagged as an ORF with uncertain function. CDR3 size: 12 residues. Trimming removed 8 bases at V and 11 bases at J, with 16 bases between. The chain's CDR3 is CASCRDVQSQHF. The CDR3 DNA follows: TGCGCCAGCTGCAGGGATGTACAGTCCCAGCATTTT.